The source of this TCR beta chain is a study of T-cell memory formation after mild COVID-19. Looking at the study overall: The TCR clusters were mostly specific to one donor.

With constant-segment primers, 5'RACE yielded cDNA libraries of TCR alpha and TCR beta that carried sample barcodes and UMIs. Via MiXCR, TCRdb re-called the 5' RACE reads, giving one row per CDR3 protein. This sample has fewer than 600,000 distinct CDR3 sequences, with less than 25% found just once. Germline CDR1 reads SGDLS; CDR2 reads YYNGEE. Between the trimmed V and J ends, which lost 3 bases and 4 bases, there was a span of 16 bases. The CDR3 runs to 15 residues. For this clonotype: Antigen specificity is unknown.

Study results and caveats: Contracting clones from day 15 to 85 showed balanced CD4/CD8; later expanders favored CD4+.

The receptor's source is an adult woman who had mild COVID-19 (a few samples of this study predate the infection). Cell type and time point are not known. Specimen: PBMCs or a T cell subset sorted from them (not recorded which). This chain uses TRBV9 with TRBJ1-2; the D gene is possibly TRBD1 (5 bases). The DNA for the CDR3 is TGTGCCAGCAGCGCCCAGGACGGGGGGGGCTATGGCTACACCTTC. This codes for CASSAQDGGGYGYTF.